The 16 T cell receptor beta chains in this list originate from one sample, sequenced in a study of T-cell reconstitution after alpha-beta-depleted transplantation in children. The library targeted TCRbeta and was prepared with unique molecular identifiers. TCRdb reanalysed the PCR reads using MiXCR and keeps one entry per CDR3 protein. This table has 200,000 or so distinct CDR3 sequences, 5% to 7.5% appearing once. Sequenced material: PBMCs, taken before TCRalphabeta/CD19-depleted stem cell transplant. The source is a girl in the first two years of life with combined immunodeficiency, due to receive a stem cell transplant.

This clonotype has ten or more counts. The gene calls are TRBV4-1 and TRBJ2-1; possibly TRBD2 for D (6 bases). V was clipped by 4 bases and J by 5 bases, with 21 bases between them. The CDR3 covers 17 residues. Germline CDR1 reads MGHRA; CDR2 reads YSYEKL. CDR3 sequence reads: CASSPIRDSPLNNEQFF. DNA for the CDR3: TGCGCCAGCAGCCCCATCCGGGACTCACCATTAAACAATGAGCAGTTCTTC.

This clonotype was found many times. The rearrangement joins TRBV5-1 to TRBJ1-1, with 8 bases fitting TRBD1. The CDR3 is made up of 16 amino acids. Per the germline V gene, CDR1 is SGHRS and CDR2 is YFSETQ. Trimming removed 3 bases from V and 1 base from J; junction bases left unmatched: 8. CDR3 sequence (DNA): TGCGCCAGCAGCTCACCAGGGGGCCCCCCGAACACTGAAGCTTTCTTT. Its protein is CASSSPGGPPNTEAFF.

This clonotype was detected many times. The chain employs TRBV16 and TRBJ2-7, with D possibly being TRBD1 (5 bases). This CDR3 comprises 13 residues. The germline gives CDR1 KGHSY, CDR2 FQNENV. V was cut by 2 bases and J by 3 bases, with 8 bases left in between. CDR3 sequence (DNA): TGTGCCAGCAGCCAAACCGACAGCTACGAGCAGTACTTC. It yields the protein CASSQTDSYEQYF.

This clonotype was picked up many times. The chain is built from TRBV9 and TRBJ2-7; 8 nucleotides match TRBD2. Germline trimming cut 4 bases from V and 3 bases from J; bases unmatched to any gene: 6. The CDR3 is 14 residues long. Germline loops: CDR1 SGDLS, CDR2 YYNGEE. This chain's CDR3 is CASSPRGGDYEQYF. In nucleotides, the CDR3 is TGTGCCAGCAGCCCTCGGGGGGGGGACTACGAGCAGTACTTC.

Ten or more counts support this clonotype. The J gene is TRBJ2-5, the V gene TRBV10-3; 12 bases line up with TRBD2. Per the germline V gene, CDR1 is ENHRY and CDR2 is SYGVKD. J was trimmed by 4 bases and V by 4 bases; bases with no gene match: 16. CDR3 length equals 19 residues. In DNA, the CDR3 is TGTGCCATCAGTGTTCGTCCGGGACTAGCGGGTAGTGAGGGAGAGACCCAGTACTTC. Translated: CAISVRPGLAGSEGETQYF.

This clonotype was observed at least ten times. V and J are TRBV5-6 and TRBJ2-1; a weak D match, TRBD1 (5 bases). The CDR3 has 12 residues. Germline loops: CDR1 SGHDT, CDR2 YYEEEE. Trimming left V 4 bases short and J 10 bases short, with 12 bases between. The CDR3 loop reads CASSLVGPEQFF. The CDR3 nucleotides are TGTGCCAGCAGCCTGGTGGGGCCGGAGCAGTTCTTC.

This clonotype was counted at least ten times. The V gene is TRBV20-1, the J gene TRBJ2-7; D ambiguous. Germline values: CDR1 DFQATT, CDR2 SNEGSKA (reference sequence). The V end was cut by 6 bases, the J end by 4 bases, with 16 bases between. The CDR3 consists of 13 residues. CDR3 protein: CSALDEREYEQYF. DNA of the CDR3: TGCAGTGCCCTGGACGAAAGAGAGTACGAGCAGTACTTC.

As concerns this clonotype: This clone may be a read error of a much larger clone one base away. This CDR3 is missing its conserved last phenylalanine or tryptophan, likely due to a read error. This rearrangement joins TRBV19 to TRBJ1-5; the match to TRBD1 covers 9 bases. The CDR3 loop spans 15 amino acids. V lost 5 bases to trimming and J lost 4 bases; unmatched junction nucleotides: 6. CDR1 and CDR2 from the germline V gene are LNHDA and SQIVND (reference sequence). This CDR3 is CASSLIGTGNQPQHY. CDR3 nucleotide sequence: TGTGCCAGTAGTCTTATCGGGACAGGGAATCAGCCCCAGCATTAT.

The J gene is TRBJ2-7, the V gene TRBV21-1; the table's D call TRBD2 went unverified against the DNA. TRBV21-1 is listed as a pseudogene. CDR3 length equals 14 residues. CDR3 bases: TGTGCCAGCAGCATCCCTAGCGGGAGCTGGGAGCAGTACTTC. It encodes CASSIPSGSWEQYF.

In its sample, this clonotype was seen many times. The rearrangement joins TRBV4-1 to TRBJ2-3; tentative D call: TRBD1 (5 bases). CDR1 and CDR2 (germline): MGHRA, YSYEKL. The CDR3 covers 15 residues. Trimming took 0 bases from V and 1 from J, leaving 8 bases between them. The CDR3 is CASSQDRAGTDTQYF. DNA for the CDR3: TGCGCCAGCAGCCAAGACAGGGCCGGCACAGATACGCAGTATTTT.

This clonotype was counted once. A read error may be the cause here, since a much bigger clone is one base away. The genes are TRBV7-3 and TRBJ2-1; tentative D call: TRBD1 (7 bases). Trimming removed 1 base at V and 6 bases at J, with 19 bases between. CDR3 length equals 17 residues. Germline CDR1 SGHTA, CDR2 FQGTGA. The CDR3 DNA follows: TGTGCCAGCAGCTTAAACGGGGGAGAGGGGGCAGGCAATGAGCAGTTCTTC. This encodes CASSLNGGEGAGNEQFF.

At least ten counts were recorded for this clonotype. The V and J genes are TRBV20-1 and TRBJ2-1, with a tentative D call TRBD1 (5 bases). Germline V gene data show CDR1 as DFQATT and CDR2 as SNEGSKA (reference sequence). The V end lost 0 bases, the J end lost 7 bases, and 10 bases lay between the germline ends. The CDR3 is 13 residues long. DNA of the CDR3: TGCAGTGCTAGAGAATTTGGGGCGAATGAGCAGTTCTTC. Its translation: CSAREFGANEQFF.

This clonotype was seen repeatedly, ten times or more. The V call is TRBV28, the J call TRBJ2-7; D remains unclear. The CDR3 is 14 residues long. The ends were cut back, 3 bases at V and 3 bases at J, with 12 bases in the middle. CDR1 and CDR2 (germline): MDHEN, SYDVKM. CDR3 sequence (DNA): TGTGCCAGCAGTTTTCTTTCCCCCCTCTACGAGCAGTACTTC. This translates into CASSFLSPLYEQYF.

There are many counts of this clonotype. The gene calls are TRBV27 and TRBJ2-7, with D possibly matching TRBD2 (6 bases). Between the trimmed V and J ends, which lost 5 bases and 3 bases, there was a span of 17 bases. CDR1 is MNHEY, CDR2 SMNVEV, per germline (reference sequence). The length of the CDR3 is 15 residues. CDR3 sequence (DNA): TGTGCCAGCAGTCTAGCCGGGGGAGGCCTCTACGAGCAGTACTTC. Translating gives CASSLAGGGLYEQYF.

In its sample, this clonotype was seen many times. J is TRBJ2-1 and V is TRBV4-3; 8 bases are a match to TRBD2. With V trimmed by 0 bases and J by 6 bases, 19 bases remained unmatched. Germline CDR1 LGHNA, CDR2 YSLEER. This CDR3 contains 20 residues. The CDR3 DNA reads as TGCGCCAGCAGCCAAGAGGTTGAGACGGGGGGGCCAGGTTCACCCAATGAGCAGTTCTTC. Protein sequence: CASSQEVETGGPGSPNEQFF.

This clonotype was observed many times. The V call is TRBV28, the J call TRBJ2-5; TRBD1 aligns across 7 bases. V was clipped by 5 bases and J by 7 bases; unmatched bases: 16. The CDR3 covers 16 residues. Germline V CDR1 and CDR2: MDHEN, SYDVKM. The CDR3 nucleotides read TGTGCCAGCAGTCTCCGGACAGGTTGGGCCCAATGGACCCAGTACTTC. Residues: CASSLRTGWAQWTQYF.